The T cell receptor beta chain described here comes from a study of blood T cell repertoires in COVID-19. Profiled with immunoSEQ multiplex PCR; TCRdb holds only in-frame clones, not every one. The sample has approximately 140,000 clones; more than 70% are singletons. Germline V lookup: CDR1 SNHLY, CDR2 FYNNEI. The CDR3 runs to 14 residues. After removal of 3 bases from V and 4 bases from J, the junction contained 2 bases not matched to a gene. The chain has TRBV2 and TRBJ1-2; 10 bases are shared with TRBD1. The source of this sequence is a human donor in a cohort sampled during active COVID-19. The specimen was peripheral blood. The CDR3 nucleotides read TGTGCCAGCAGTGACGGGGACAGGGGCTATGGCTACACCTTC. Amino acids: CASSDGDRGYGYTF.